This TCR beta chain was captured by sequencing in a study of blood T cell repertoires in COVID-19. Generated by immunoSEQ multiplex PCR, the TCRdb table keeps only in-frame clones and is missing some. In the table there are about 210,000 clones, approximately 90% of which are singletons. The CDR3 runs to 15 residues. The germline V gene has CDR1 MNHEY and CDR2 SVGAGI. J gave up 10 bases and V 1 base, and 9 bases lay outside the gene matches. The receptor's source is a man in his forties or fifties with acute or convalescent COVID-19. The sequencing sample was made of peripheral blood. This chain uses TRBV6-5 with TRBJ2-1; 8 bases align to TRBD2. The CDR3 DNA is TGTGCCAGCAGTTACTTCGGGACTAGATCAGGGGAGCAGTTCTTC. Its translation: CASSYFGTRSGEQFF.